This TCR beta chain emerged from a study of blood T cell repertoires in COVID-19 (dated by TCRdb to about 2020). For the wider study: Samples from collaborators originated in the United States, Italy and Spain and spanned both the acute and convalescent phases of COVID-19. The dataset comprised deeply sampled blood TCRbeta repertoires from subjects exposed to, actively infected with, or recovered from COVID-19. A freely available public database, intended as a resource for researchers studying the immune response to SARS-CoV-2, is where the repertoires were released. The prospective study material was composed of cDNA or gDNA derived from T cells, B-cell-depleted T cells, or PBMCs. Where HLA class I and class II types were available, the types were taken from metadata supplied by the sample provider, not from assay-based typing. Nearly every sample came with metadata listing a de-identified subject ID, COVID-19 status, age in years and sex. The samples were drawn from two sources: the first 160 participants of the ongoing ImmuneRACE study, and about 1,300 subjects contributed by 6 global collaborators. What the study reported, not specific to this receptor: The quantity of clinical and demographic metadata differed by source and by participant and was supplied without curation.

Measured from the cysteine to the phenylalanine, the CDR3 is 15 residues long. Of the read, only the CDR3 DNA is kept; its 45 bases are in frame from base 1. The V end gives up 7 bases and the J end 6 bases, leaving 12 bases in the junction not matched to a gene. CDR1 LNHDA and CDR2 SQIVND are derived from the germline V gene (reference sequence). Details on this clone: Its specific antigen is unknown. No quality values exist for individual bases; no much larger clone is one base distant.

In Seattle, one collaborating source enrolled patients while the infection was active and tracked those patients longitudinally over the course of disease. Collaborating institutions collected whole blood in K2EDTA tubes following their own protocols. For TCRbeta analysis, collaborators shipped samples as frozen whole blood, isolated PBMCs, or DNA extracted from either of those sample types. TCRbeta CDR3 regions were amplified from genomic DNA by means of the immunoSEQ Assay, a bias-controlled multiplex PCR. As for the original processing: The number of nucleated cells in each sample was estimated by amplification of reference gene primers within the assay. To quantify the absolute abundance of each unique TCRbeta CDR3 rearrangement, sequence reads were collapsed and filtered. For each sample, productive Simpson clonality was calculated as the square root of Simpson's diversity index across productive rearrangements. TCRdb stores this immuneACCESS table with in-frame sequences only. Part of the clones is absent; in the studies checked, under half of the shortfall reflects unresolved V genes, and no reason is known for the rest. That table furnishes V, J and clone size, whereas the DNA furnished D and trimming. The sample data list approximately 200,000 clones, and roughly three quarters of these were observed just once. Around 11% of the sample goes to the ten largest clones.

Recombination connected TRBV19 to TRBJ1-1; the central 9 bases match TRBD1. This TCR derives from a woman aged 80 or over with COVID-19, enrolled during active disease. The specimen was peripheral blood. The CDR3 corresponds to CASNMGTGWGAEAFF. The DNA sequence follows: TGTGCCAGTAATATGGGGACAGGGTGGGGGGCTGAAGCTTTCTTT. Extended through the reference TRBV19 and TRBJ1-1 proteins, this CDR3 yields the full variable domain: DGGITQSPKYLFRKEGQNVTLSCEQNLNHDAMYWYRQDPGQGLRLIYYSQIVNDFQKGDIAEGYSVSREKKESFPLTVTSAQKNPTAFYLCASNMGTGWGAEAFFGQGTRLTVV.